Many counts were recorded for the clone carrying this T cell receptor (beta chain). Its antigen is currently unknown. The record originates from a study of blood T cells in healthy people across ages. Regarding the study as a whole: Age showed a roughly linear inverse relationship with TCR beta diversity per million T cells. PBMCs that were unsorted prevented a conclusive naive versus antigen-experienced comparison.

With 6 bases clipped from V and 0 bases from J, the junction kept 2 bases outside the gene matches. CDR3 length equals 15 residues. Germline loops: CDR1 SQVTM, CDR2 ANQGSEA. Each individual donor underwent a draw of about 9.9 milliliters of peripheral blood. A minimum of 6 micrograms of total RNA was extracted per sample. Next came a second PCR, run for about 7 to 12 cycles, which used a sample-barcoded 5' primer along with a J-beta primer mix. In TCRdb, the 5' RACE reads were re-called with MiXCR into one record per CDR3 protein. The data contain around 1,900,000 distinct CDR3 sequences, around 42% of them singletons.

The source is a human donor in good health. The sequencing sample was made of blood. This rearrangement joins TRBV29-1 to TRBJ2-3, with 14 bases identical to TRBD2. The CDR3 reads CSVGLAGGSTDTQYF. The CDR3 DNA reads TGCAGCGTCGGACTAGCGGGGGGTAGCACAGATACGCAGTATTTT.